The TCR beta chain under discussion was sequenced for a study of T-cell reconstitution after alpha-beta-depleted transplantation in children. Trimming cost V 1 base and J 0 bases, with 9 bases left between them. CDR1 DFQATT and CDR2 SNEGSKA come from the germline V gene (reference sequence). This CDR3 is 14 amino acids long. TCRbeta library construction was performed incorporating unique molecular identifiers. TCRdb redid the calling of the PCR reads with MiXCR, one entry per CDR3 protein. The sample holds about 610,000 distinct CDR3 sequences, 10% seen once. This clonotype was seen a few times. This TCR came from a human donor who donated a stem cell graft to a child with acute myeloid leukemia. This sequence joins TRBV20-1 and TRBJ1-1; weak D call: TRBD1 (5 bases). Specimen: PBMCs from the stem cell graft donor, collected from the stem cell graft. The CDR3 here is CSARGGDLNTEAFF. The CDR3 region has the DNA TGCAGTGCTAGAGGGGGGGACCTGAACACTGAAGCTTTCTTT.